A single sample gave rise to the 8 T cell receptor beta chains below, sequenced in a study of T-cell memory formation after mild COVID-19. From the 5' RACE reads, TCRdb called clonotypes with MiXCR, one entry per CDR3 protein. This sample has some 300,000 distinct CDR3 sequences, with approximately 19% found just once. Sequenced: PBMCs or a T cell subset sorted from them (not recorded which). The source of these receptors is a man in his late teens or twenties who had mild COVID-19 (a few samples of this study predate the infection). Cell type and time point are not known.

This clonotype has a handful of counts. This chain uses TRBV19 with TRBJ1-5; D unresolved. The germline V gene encodes CDR1 LNHDA and CDR2 SQIVND (reference sequence). CDR3 length: 17 amino acids. V was clipped by 7 bases and J by 2 bases, with 21 bases between them. CDR3 coding DNA: TGTGCCAGTACTGCGGAGGGATTATCTATAGGCAATCAGCCCCAGCATTTT. Translated: CASTAEGLSIGNQPQHF.

This clonotype was counted only a few times. This chain joins TRBV5-1 and TRBJ2-7; tentative D call: TRBD1 (7 bases). Trimming removed 5 bases from V and 5 bases from J, with 20 bases in between. CDR3 length: 15 residues. CDR1 is SGHRS, CDR2 YFSETQ, per germline. For the CDR3, the DNA is TGCGCCAGCAGGCGGGACAGCGACCGTCGCCACGAGCAGTACTTC. It encodes CASRRDSDRRHEQYF. Based on the CDR3 plus reference TRBV5-1 and TRBJ2-7, the full variable domain is KAGVTQTPRYLIKTRGQQVTLSCSPISGHRSVSWYQQTPGQGLQFLFEYFSETQRNKGNFPGRFSGRQFSNSRSEMNVSTLELGDSALYLCASRRDSDRRHEQYFGPGTRLTVT.

This clonotype was counted between two and nine times. The chain has TRBV7-9 and TRBJ1-1, with unresolved D. The germline V and J ends were trimmed by 3 bases and 3 bases, with 11 bases remaining between them. The CDR3 contains 14 residues. Germline assignment: CDR1 SEHNR and CDR2 FQNEAQ (reference sequence). The CDR3 protein is CASSFLRSDTEAFF. In nucleotides, the CDR3 is TGTGCCAGCAGCTTCTTAAGATCGGACACTGAAGCTTTCTTT.

V and J are TRBV28 and TRBJ2-7, with 11 nucleotides matching TRBD2. This CDR3 spans 15 amino acids. V shed 3 bases and J 2 bases; nucleotides not matched to a gene: 3. Germline values: CDR1 MDHEN, CDR2 SYDVKM. The CDR3 reads CASSLTSGVPYEQYV. The DNA for the CDR3 is TGTGCCAGCAGTTTGACTAGCGGGGTGCCCTACGAGCAGTACGTC.

This clonotype was seen a few times. The chain employs TRBV7-9 and TRBJ2-2; 10 positions match TRBD1. The germline gives CDR1 SEHNR, CDR2 FQNEAQ (reference sequence). This CDR3 comprises 15 residues. After removal of 5 bases from V and 6 bases from J, the junction contained 6 bases not matched to a gene. CDR3 DNA sequence: TGTGCCAGCAGCCCAGACAGGGGGCGAGCCGGGGAGCTGTTTTTT. Protein product: CASSPDRGRAGELFF.

At least ten counts were recorded for this clonotype. CDR3 loop: CSARTAAYEQYF. CDR3 DNA: TGCAGTGCTAGGACAGCTGCCTACGAGCAGTACTTC. The chain couples TRBV20-1 to TRBJ2-7, with a tentative D call TRBD1 (5 bases). The CDR3 consists of 12 residues. CDR1 DFQATT and CDR2 SNEGSKA come from the germline V gene (reference sequence). V dropped 3 bases and J dropped 2 bases, with 8 bases sitting between them.

A few counts support this clonotype. This rearrangement joins TRBV5-4 to TRBJ1-2, with a tentative D call TRBD1 (5 bases). Trimming removed 4 bases at V and 12 bases at J, with 22 bases between. There are 14 residues in the CDR3. Germline V gene sequence: CDR1 SGHNT, CDR2 YYREEE (reference sequence). The CDR3 reads CASSPSKQGPIHTF. The CDR3 DNA sequence: TGTGCCAGCAGCCCCTCCAAGCAGGGACCCATCCACACCTTC.

This clonotype occurred a few times. The chain uses TRBV20-1 and TRBJ1-5, with TRBD1 matching over 9 bases. Per the germline V gene, CDR1 is DFQATT and CDR2 is SNEGSKA (reference sequence). The CDR3 has 13 residues. V trimming: 5 bases; J trimming: 5 bases; junction bases outside the gene matches: 4. This CDR3 is CSAWGQGHQPQHF. The CDR3 DNA is TGCAGTGCTTGGGGACAGGGACATCAGCCCCAGCATTTT.